The source of this TCR beta chain is a study of blood T cell repertoires in COVID-19. Whole-study context: COVID-19 samples from acute and convalescent phases originated in the United States, Italy and Spain.

The CDR3 sequence is 15 residues long. Germline V gene data show CDR1 as MDHEN and CDR2 as SYDVKM. J gave up 6 bases and V 2 bases, and 5 bases lay outside the gene matches. Authors' analysis steps: Estimation of nucleated cell counts was performed using reference gene primer amplification. Data came from immunoSEQ multiplex PCR; TCRdb stores just in-frame clones and leaves some out. V and J calls and clone size are given by that table; D and trimming were obtained from the DNA. The repertoire holds 320,000 or so clones, roughly 88% seen once, with around 5% in the top ten. Clinical history reported by participants formed the basis on which cohorts were assigned. Symptom resolution, clearance, or two negative PCRs marked donors in Cohort 3 as recovered.

The specimen was PBMCs or T cells enriched from blood (not recorded which). The receptor's source is a man aged 30-40 years who had recovered from COVID-19. The chain carries TRBV28 and TRBJ1-5; TRBD1 aligns across 9 bases. Written as DNA, the CDR3 is TGTGCCAGCAGTTTAACAGGGGGCCCTTCTCAGCCCCAGCATTTT. Translation: CASSLTGGPSQPQHF.